Presented here are 29 T cell receptor beta chains from one specimen sequenced in a study of OX40 agonist ivuxolimab in advanced cancers. The table came from immunoSEQ multiplex PCR; TCRdb's copy has only in-frame clones and leaves some out. The table shows approximately 45,000 clones, with about nine tenths occurring only once. Sequencing was performed on CD4+ or CD8+ T cells sorted from blood, taken in a trial of the OX40 agonist ivuxolimab. These receptor sequences come from an adult with an advanced solid tumor such as melanoma, head and neck, liver or kidney cancer.

Only one count was recorded for this clone. V usage is TRBV5-6 and J usage is TRBJ2-1; 13 positions agree with TRBD2. CDR3 length equals 14 residues. J gave up 10 bases and V 2 bases, and 3 bases lay outside the gene matches. Per germline, CDR1 SGHDT and CDR2 YYEEEE. CDR3 nucleotide sequence: TGTGCCAGCAGCTTCGGACTAGCGGGAGCCGAGCAGTTCTTC. Encoded protein: CASSFGLAGAEQFF.

The V call is TRBV29-1, the J call TRBJ1-1; D gene ambiguous. Trimming cost V 7 bases and J 4 bases, with 13 bases left between them. Germline loops: CDR1 SQVTM, CDR2 ANQGSEA. This CDR3 has 12 amino acids. DNA for the CDR3: TGCAGCGCCGGGGTGGGCGGCACTGAAGCTTTCTTT. Translated: CSAGVGGTEAFF.

The J gene is TRBJ1-3, the V gene TRBV30; D is undetermined. The germline CDR1 and CDR2 sequences are GTSNPN and SVGIG (reference sequence). This CDR3 is 15 amino acids long. Between the trimmed V and J ends, which lost 0 bases and 2 bases, there was a span of 11 bases. The CDR3 sequence: CAWSVLSGTGNTIYF. CDR3 sequence (DNA): TGTGCCTGGAGTGTACTAAGCGGGACTGGAAACACCATATATTTT.

The chain carries TRBV5-1 and TRBJ2-2; D remains unclear. V lost 0 bases and J lost 2, with 11 bases in between. Germline CDR1 reads SGHRS; CDR2 reads YFSETQ. This CDR3 has 16 amino acids. Here the CDR3 reads CASSLVGRLNTGELFF. CDR3 DNA: TGCGCCAGCAGCTTGGTGGGTAGGCTAAACACCGGGGAGCTGTTTTTT.

This clone appeared once. The chain couples TRBV9 to TRBJ1-1; 8 positions agree with TRBD1. The CDR3 extends over 15 amino acids. Germline trimming cut 4 bases from V and 3 bases from J; bases unmatched to any gene: 8. The germline gives CDR1 SGDLS, CDR2 YYNGEE. The chain's CDR3 is CASSTGQARYTEAFF. DNA of the CDR3: TGTGCCAGCAGCACGGGACAGGCTCGATACACTGAAGCTTTCTTT. The full variable domain, with the rest looked up from reference TRBV9 and TRBJ1-1, is DSGVTQTPKHLITATGQRVTLRCSPRSGDLSVYWYQQSLDQGLQFLIQYYNGEERAKGNILERFSAQQFPDLHSELNLSSLELGDSALYFCASSTGQARYTEAFFGQGTRLTVV.

V usage is TRBV13 and J usage is TRBJ2-1; D possibly corresponds to TRBD1 (6 bases). In germline, CDR1 is PRHDT, CDR2 FYEKMQ (reference sequence). Trimming stripped 6 bases from V and 1 base from J, with 19 bases between. CDR3 length: 17 residues. DNA for the CDR3: TGTGCCAGCAGACACCGTGGGGGCGGGTTATCCTACAATGAGCAGTTCTTC. Amino acid sequence: CASRHRGGGLSYNEQFF.

V gene TRBV7-9 combines with J gene TRBJ1-6; tentative D call: TRBD1 (6 bases). This CDR3 is built from 15 residues. Germline V gene data show CDR1 as SEHNR and CDR2 as FQNEAQ (reference sequence). V lost 0 bases, J lost 6 bases, and 9 bases lay in between. The CDR3 reads CASSLASGVNSPLHF. The CDR3 DNA is TGTGCCAGCAGCTTAGCATCAGGGGTTAATTCACCCCTCCACTTT.

The rearrangement joins TRBV30 to TRBJ2-3; TRBD2 is a possible D gene (6 bases). The CDR3 is 16 residues long. Looked up from germline, CDR1 is GTSNPN and CDR2 is SVGIG (reference sequence). V lost 1 base and J 3 bases, leaving 17 bases between the germline ends. The CDR3 protein is CAWSAPWGEVTDTQYF. In nucleotides, the CDR3 is TGTGCCTGGAGTGCCCCCTGGGGGGAGGTTACAGATACGCAGTATTTT.

This clone was detected a few times. The chain links TRBV14 to TRBJ1-2, with a tentative D call TRBD1 (5 bases). Germline V gene data show CDR1 as SGHDN and CDR2 as FVKESK. The CDR3 is 13 residues long. Trimming removed 4 bases at V and 4 bases at J, with 10 bases between. The CDR3 DNA sequence: TGTGCCAGCAGCCCACTCGACAGCTATGGCTACACCTTC. Translated: CASSPLDSYGYTF. Full variable domain (missing parts from reference TRBV14 and TRBJ1-2): EAGVTQFPSHSVIEKGQTVTLRCDPISGHDNLYWYRRVMGKEIKFLLHFVKESKQDESGMPNNRFLAERTGGTYSTLKVQPAELEDSGVYFCASSPLDSYGYTFGSGTRLTVV.

This clone was seen only a few times. The chain is built from TRBV6-1 and TRBJ2-7; the match to TRBD2 covers 8 bases. The CDR3 is 13 residues long. CDR1 MNHNS and CDR2 SASEGT come from the germline V gene. Trimming at V came to 11 bases and at J to 3 bases, leaving 9 bases not matched to a gene. CDR3 nucleotides: TGTGCCGCCAGGGCTAGCGGGTACTACGAGCAGTACTTC. Its protein product is CAARASGYYEQYF.

This clone was detected once. The rearrangement uses TRBV5-1 and TRBJ2-1; D call uncertain. The V gene's germline CDR1 is SGHRS and CDR2 YFSETQ. With 0 bases removed from V and 7 bases from J, the gap between germline ends came to 11 bases. The CDR3 is 14 amino acids. CDR3 amino acids: CASSLEYGVNEQFF. The CDR3 DNA sequence: TGCGCCAGCAGCTTGGAATATGGGGTGAATGAGCAGTTCTTC.

The J gene is TRBJ2-7, the V gene TRBV4-2, with no clear D. CDR3 length equals 16 residues. V lost 2 bases and J lost 0, with 14 bases in between. Germline CDR1 reads LGHNA; CDR2 reads YNFKEQ. The CDR3 DNA reads TGTGCCAGCAGCCAATCTCCCGGCGGTAGCTCCTACGAGCAGTACTTC. Translating gives CASSQSPGGSSYEQYF.

J is TRBJ2-1 and V is TRBV9; no definite D call. V was trimmed by 0 bases and J by 3 bases, leaving 13 bases between them. CDR1 is SGDLS, CDR2 YYNGEE, per germline. The CDR3 length is 16 residues. For the CDR3, the DNA is TGTGCCAGCAGCGTAGGACCCGACTCTCTCTACAATGAGCAGTTCTTC. It encodes CASSVGPDSLYNEQFF.

The J gene is TRBJ1-4, the V gene TRBV27; D uncertain. The germline V gene has CDR1 MNHEY and CDR2 SMNVEV (reference sequence). This CDR3 comprises 12 residues. Trimming shortened V by 6 bases and J by 4 bases, and 6 bases separated the two germline ends. The CDR3 here is CASRGNNEKLFF. The DNA for the CDR3 is TGTGCCAGCAGGGGGAATAATGAAAAACTGTTTTTT.

The chain has TRBV9 and TRBJ1-5; 7 bases match TRBD1. The CDR3 is made up of 15 amino acids. Germline V CDR1 and CDR2: SGDLS, YYNGEE. The junction had 9 bases not matched to a gene; V was cut back by 2 bases and J by 7 bases. CDR3 region: CASSVEGAFGQPQHF. The DNA for the CDR3 is TGTGCCAGCAGCGTGGAGGGGGCATTCGGACAGCCCCAGCATTTT.

This sequence joins TRBV5-5 and TRBJ2-7, with unresolved D. Trimming took 5 bases from V and 1 from J, leaving 16 bases between them. The CDR3 length is 15 residues. In germline, CDR1 is SGHKS, CDR2 YYEKEE (reference sequence). The chain's CDR3 is CASRHGIEYSYEQYF. Here the CDR3 DNA reads TGTGCCAGCAGACATGGGATCGAATATTCCTACGAGCAGTACTTC. Using reference TRBV5-5 and TRBJ2-7 for the parts outside the CDR3, the full variable domain is DAGVTQSPTHLIKTRGQQVTLRCSPISGHKSVSWYQQVLGQGPQFIFQYYEKEERGRGNFPDRFSARQFPNYSSELNVNALLLGDSALYLCASRHGIEYSYEQYFGPGTRLTVT.

The rearrangement uses TRBV19 and TRBJ1-2, with TRBD1 matching over 10 bases. The germline V gene has CDR1 LNHDA and CDR2 SQIVND (reference sequence). The CDR3 loop spans 14 amino acids. J gave up 4 bases and V 3 bases, and 2 bases lay outside the gene matches. CDR3 in DNA: TGTGCCAGTAGTATGGGACAGGGGATCTATGGCTACACCTTC. It is translated as CASSMGQGIYGYTF.

This clone was counted a few times. The chain links TRBV7-9 to TRBJ1-5; TRBD1 matches at 7 bases. Losses at the gene ends were 7 bases for V and 4 bases for J; bases not matched to a gene: 4. The CDR3 has 13 residues. The germline V gene encodes CDR1 SEHNR and CDR2 FQNEAQ (reference sequence). The CDR3, as DNA: TGTGCCAGCACCAGGGGGGAGAATCAGCCCCAGCATTTT. Protein sequence: CASTRGENQPQHF.

The rearrangement joins TRBV6-1 to TRBJ2-7, with TRBD1 matching over 7 bases. The CDR3 runs to 13 residues. Losses at the gene ends were 7 bases for V and 3 bases for J; bases not matched to a gene: 6. Germline values: CDR1 MNHNS, CDR2 SASEGT. The CDR3 is CASTPGGFYEQYF. DNA for the CDR3: TGTGCCAGCACCCCAGGGGGTTTCTACGAGCAGTACTTC.

This rearrangement joins TRBV2 to TRBJ1-4; D is ambiguous. V was trimmed by 4 bases and J by 8 bases, leaving 11 bases between them. This CDR3 comprises 13 residues. Germline V lookup: CDR1 SNHLY, CDR2 FYNNEI. The CDR3 sequence: CASSGNGREKLFF. CDR3 in DNA: TGTGCCAGCAGTGGTAACGGGAGGGAAAAACTGTTTTTT. The whole variable domain, remainder taken from reference TRBV2 and TRBJ1-4, is EPEVTQTPSHQVTQMGQEVILRCVPISNHLYFYWYRQILGQKVEFLVSFYNNEISEKSEIFDDQFSVERPDGSNFTLKIRSTKLEDSAMYFCASSGNGREKLFFGSGTQLSVL.

The V gene is TRBV7-2, the J gene TRBJ2-1; 10 bases are a match to TRBD2. This CDR3 contains 14 residues. Germline V lookup: CDR1 SGHTA, CDR2 FQGNSA. V shed 5 bases and J 8 bases; nucleotides not matched to a gene: 6. In DNA, the CDR3 is TGTGCCAGCAGCCGGGGACTAGCGTATGATGAGCAGTTCTTC. Translation: CASSRGLAYDEQFF.

This clone appeared a single time. V usage is TRBV5-4 and J usage is TRBJ2-7, with 10 bases that match TRBD1. Looked up from germline, CDR1 is SGHNT and CDR2 is YYREEE (reference sequence). V was pared by 3 bases and J by 0 bases, with 3 bases of the junction left unmatched. The CDR3 sequence is 15 residues long. The CDR3 bases are TGTGCCAGCAGCTGGCGGGACAGGGGCTCCTACGAGCAGTACTTC. This encodes CASSWRDRGSYEQYF.

The table lists this clone with a count of one. The chain carries TRBV7-2 and TRBJ1-1, with TRBD1 matching over 7 bases. J was trimmed by 4 bases and V by 5 bases; bases with no gene match: 10. CDR1 and CDR2 (germline): SGHTA, FQGNSA. The CDR3 totals 15 residues. This CDR3 is CASSMGQHRGTEAFF. CDR3 bases: TGTGCCAGCAGCATGGGACAGCATCGTGGCACTGAAGCTTTCTTT.

The CDR3: CASSGLARTDTQYF. The CDR3 DNA reads TGCGCCAGCAGTGGATTAGCGAGAACAGATACGCAGTATTTT. The chain has TRBV5-1 and TRBJ2-3; TRBD2 might be the D (5 bases). V shed 5 bases and J shed 3 bases, with 13 bases lying between them. Germline assignment: CDR1 SGHRS and CDR2 YFSETQ. This CDR3 is built from 14 residues.

V gene TRBV27 combines with J gene TRBJ1-6; 10 nucleotides line up with TRBD1. Unmatched junction bases numbered 8, after V lost 5 bases and J lost 10 bases. This CDR3 spans 15 amino acids. Germline V lookup: CDR1 MNHEY, CDR2 SMNVEV (reference sequence). In DNA form, the CDR3 reads TGTGCCAGCAGTCCGGGACAGGGGTATGGATCACCCCTCCACTTT. Translating it yields CASSPGQGYGSPLHF.

The genes are TRBV6-5 and TRBJ2-5; D remains ambiguous. Looked up from germline, CDR1 is MNHEY and CDR2 is SVGAGI. Trimming removed 7 bases from V and 5 bases from J, with 8 bases in between. The CDR3 has 11 residues. The CDR3 DNA reads TGTGCCAGCACTTCTTTTGAGACCCAGTACTTC. It specifies CASTSFETQYF.

The genes are TRBV15 and TRBJ1-4; possible D gene TRBD1, 5 bases. CDR1 is LNHNV and CDR2 is YYDKDF in the germline V gene (reference sequence). The CDR3 contains 15 residues. Trimming left V 3 bases short and J 0 bases short, with 8 bases between. CDR3 nucleotide sequence: TGTGCCACCAGCAGCCAGGGTGCAACTAATGAAAAACTGTTTTTT. Its protein product is CATSSQGATNEKLFF.

The chain has TRBV4-3 and TRBJ2-2, with D perhaps given as TRBD1 or TRBD2 (5 bases each). The CDR3 totals 16 residues. Germline lookup yields CDR1 LGHNA and CDR2 YSLEER. Between the trimmed V and J ends, which lost 7 bases and 0 bases, there was a span of 15 bases. The chain's CDR3 is CASTPGAGPNTGELFF. The CDR3 DNA reads as TGCGCCAGCACCCCTGGGGCGGGTCCGAACACCGGGGAGCTGTTTTTT.

The chain joins TRBV18 to TRBJ1-1; D possibly corresponds to TRBD1 (5 bases). V lost 5 bases and J 4 bases, leaving 11 bases between the germline ends. The germline V gene has CDR1 KGHSH and CDR2 LQKENI. The CDR3 has 13 residues. The CDR3 loop is CASSMGEGTEAFF. CDR3 DNA sequence: TGTGCCAGCTCAATGGGGGAGGGCACTGAAGCTTTCTTT.